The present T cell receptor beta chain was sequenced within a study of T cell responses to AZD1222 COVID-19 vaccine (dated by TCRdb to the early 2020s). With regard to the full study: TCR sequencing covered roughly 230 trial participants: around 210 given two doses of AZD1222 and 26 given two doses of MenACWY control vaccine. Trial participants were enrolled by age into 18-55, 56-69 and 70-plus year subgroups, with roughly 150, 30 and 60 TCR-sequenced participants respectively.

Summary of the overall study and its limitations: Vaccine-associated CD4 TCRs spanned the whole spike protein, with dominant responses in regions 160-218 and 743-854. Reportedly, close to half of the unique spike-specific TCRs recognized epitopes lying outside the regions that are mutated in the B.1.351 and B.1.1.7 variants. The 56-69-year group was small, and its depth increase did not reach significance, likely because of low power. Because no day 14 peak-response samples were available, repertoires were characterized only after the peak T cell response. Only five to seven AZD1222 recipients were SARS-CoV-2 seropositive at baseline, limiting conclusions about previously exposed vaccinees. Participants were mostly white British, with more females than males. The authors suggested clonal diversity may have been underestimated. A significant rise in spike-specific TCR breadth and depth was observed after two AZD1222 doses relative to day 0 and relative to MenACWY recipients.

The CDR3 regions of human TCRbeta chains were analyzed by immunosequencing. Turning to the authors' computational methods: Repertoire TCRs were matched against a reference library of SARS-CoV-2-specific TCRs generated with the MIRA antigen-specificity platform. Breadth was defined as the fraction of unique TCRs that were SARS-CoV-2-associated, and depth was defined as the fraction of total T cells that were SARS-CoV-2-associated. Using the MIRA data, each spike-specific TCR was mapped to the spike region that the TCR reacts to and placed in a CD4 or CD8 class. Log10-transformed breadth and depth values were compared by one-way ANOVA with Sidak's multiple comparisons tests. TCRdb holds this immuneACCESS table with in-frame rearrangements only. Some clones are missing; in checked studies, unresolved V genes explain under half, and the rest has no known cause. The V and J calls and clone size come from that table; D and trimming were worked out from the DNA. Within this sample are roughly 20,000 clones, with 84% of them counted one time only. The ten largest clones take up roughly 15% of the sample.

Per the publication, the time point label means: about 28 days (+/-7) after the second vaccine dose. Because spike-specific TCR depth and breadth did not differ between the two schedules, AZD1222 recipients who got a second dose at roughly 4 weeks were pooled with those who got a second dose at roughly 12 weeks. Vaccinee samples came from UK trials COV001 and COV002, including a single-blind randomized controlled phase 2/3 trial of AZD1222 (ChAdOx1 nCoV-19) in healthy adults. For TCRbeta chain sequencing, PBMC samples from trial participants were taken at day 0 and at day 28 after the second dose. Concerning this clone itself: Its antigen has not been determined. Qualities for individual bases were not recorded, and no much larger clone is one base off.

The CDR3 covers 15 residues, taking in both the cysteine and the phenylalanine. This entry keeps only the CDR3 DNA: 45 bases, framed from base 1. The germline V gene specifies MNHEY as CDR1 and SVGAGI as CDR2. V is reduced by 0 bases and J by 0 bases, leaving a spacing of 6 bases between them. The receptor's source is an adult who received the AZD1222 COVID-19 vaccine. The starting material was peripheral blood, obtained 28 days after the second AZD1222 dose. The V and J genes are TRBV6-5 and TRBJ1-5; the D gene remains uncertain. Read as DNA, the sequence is TGTGCCAGCAGTTACTCCCAGGATAGCAATCAGCCCCAGCATTTT. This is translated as CASSYSQDSNQPQHF.